The clone carrying this TCR beta chain appeared a single time. The source of the sample is a study of cytomegalovirus exposure and HLA in healthy donors. A multiplex PCR was run with 60 Vbeta primers and 13 Jbeta primers. Study processing details: Approximately 12 million of some 80 million unique TCR beta chains were shared, per a later count. Some clones are missing from TCRdb's copy, which holds only in-frame ones; the method was immunoSEQ multiplex PCR. Clone size and the V and J calls come from that table; the DNA yielded D and trimming. Of some 190,000 clones in the sample, around 83% were seen once. The V gene end was trimmed by 6 bases and the J gene end by 1 base; junction bases not matched to a gene: 9. Germline V CDR1 and CDR2: SGHAT, FQNNGV. This CDR3 has 15 residues.

The receptor's source is a man aged 35 to 55 in good health and CMV-seropositive. The V call is TRBV11-2, the J call TRBJ2-7, with 7 bases lining up with TRBD1. Source material: PBMCs. CDR3 sequence reads: CASSLTGASSYEQYF. CDR3 DNA: TGTGCCAGCAGTCTCACAGGGGCCAGTTCCTACGAGCAGTACTTC.